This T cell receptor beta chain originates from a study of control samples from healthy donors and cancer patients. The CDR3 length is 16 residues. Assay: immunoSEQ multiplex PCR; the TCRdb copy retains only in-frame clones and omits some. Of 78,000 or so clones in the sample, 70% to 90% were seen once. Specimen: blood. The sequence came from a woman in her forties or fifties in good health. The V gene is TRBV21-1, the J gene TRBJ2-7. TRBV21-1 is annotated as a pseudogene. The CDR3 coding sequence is TGTGCCAGCAGCATTGGGACGGACGGAAGCTCCTACGAGCAGTACTTC. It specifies CASSIGTDGSSYEQYF.